This T cell receptor (beta chain) was retrieved from a study of technical replicates of blood from a few donors. Generated by immunoSEQ multiplex PCR, the TCRdb table keeps only in-frame clones and is missing some. The sample shows some 71,000 clones, approximately 96% of them seen only once. This CDR3 is built from 11 residues. Trimming removed 6 bases from V and 9 bases from J, with 11 bases in between. Per the germline V gene, CDR1 is MNHNS and CDR2 is SASEGT. The sequencing input was T cells isolated from PBMCs. The V and J genes are TRBV6-1 and TRBJ1-1; D possibly corresponds to TRBD1 (5 bases). The clonotype was recovered from a human donor in good health. Written as DNA, the CDR3 is TGTGCCAGCAGCCCCGACAGAAAAGCTTTCTTT. Its protein product is CASSPDRKAFF.